A selection of T cell receptor beta chains follows, all from one sample in a study of T cell responses to AZD1222 COVID-19 vaccine. TCRdb's copy holds only in-frame clones and misses some; the assay was immunoSEQ multiplex PCR. This sample carries about 130,000 clones, approximately 93% of them seen once, and the ten largest clones take approximately 3.1%. The input for sequencing was peripheral blood, taken on day 0 of AZD1222 vaccination. The receptors were sampled from an adult in good health. Each CDR3 is given with its conserved first and last residue. D genes are given only for firm matches.

J	D	length	V	CDR3	DNA
TRBJ1-1	.	13	TRBV5-1	CASSPIGVSEAFF	TGCGCCAGCAGCCCGATAGGGGTTTCTGAAGCTTTCTTT
TRBJ2-1	.	12	TRBV7-9	CASSFLGNEQFF	TGTGCCAGCAGCTTCTTGGGGAATGAGCAGTTCTTC
TRBJ2-5	.	12	TRBV28	CASSSFQETQYF	TGTGCCAGCAGTTCCTTCCAAGAGACCCAGTACTTC
TRBJ2-4	.	14	TRBV6-1	CASSEAGGANIQYF	TGTGCCAGCAGTGAAGCGGGGGGGGCAAACATTCAGTACTTC
TRBJ2-3	TRBD2	16	TRBV7-2	CASSLRSGGRTDTQYF	TGTGCCAGCAGCTTACGGTCGGGAGGGCGCACAGATACGCAGTATTTT
TRBJ1-3	.	14	TRBV2	CASSPTEAGNTIYF	TGTGCCAGCAGTCCGACAGAAGCTGGAAACACCATATATTTT
TRBJ2-7	TRBD1	15	TRBV9	CASSVVTGGDYEQYF	TGTGCCAGCAGCGTAGTTACAGGGGGTGATTACGAGCAGTACTTC
TRBJ2-7	.	13	TRBV12-3/TRBV12-4	CASSPQLGGEQYF	TGTGCCAGCAGTCCTCAACTGGGGGGCGAGCAGTACTTC
TRBJ1-2	.	12	TRBV5-6	CASSPRVGGYTF	TGTGCCAGCAGCCCCAGGGTTGGTGGCTACACCTTC
TRBJ1-5	.	13	TRBV30	CAWSVGEGQPQHF	TGTGCCTGGAGTGTGGGGGAGGGTCAGCCCCAGCATTTT
TRBJ2-7	TRBD2	15	TRBV28	CASSLSASGLYEQYF	TGTGCCAGCAGTTTATCGGCTAGCGGTCTTTACGAGCAGTACTTC
TRBJ2-3	.	14	TRBV5-1	CASSAFHGTDTQYF	TGCGCCAGCAGCGCCTTCCATGGTACAGATACGCAGTATTTT